Below, 24 T cell receptor beta chains from the same sample are listed, as sequenced in a study of blood T cell repertoires in COVID-19. Some clones are missing from TCRdb's copy, which holds only in-frame ones; the method was immunoSEQ multiplex PCR. The repertoire consists of 130,000 to 150,000 clones, with approximately 80% occurring once and the leading ten covering around 8.4%. Sequencing input: PBMCs or T cells enriched from blood (not recorded which). The receptor source for this set is a man in his fifties who had recovered from COVID-19.

The chain couples TRBV2 to TRBJ2-1, with D possibly being TRBD2 (6 bases). V was pared by 1 base and J by 6 bases, with 10 bases between. The CDR3 totals 14 residues. Germline assignment: CDR1 SNHLY and CDR2 FYNNEI. For the CDR3, the DNA is TGTGCCAGCAGTGAAGATGGGACTGGCAATGAGCAGTTCTTC. Translating it yields CASSEDGTGNEQFF.

The CDR3 coding sequence is TGTGCCAGCAGCCAAAGGGGGATAGATACGCAGTATTTT. It is translated as CASSQRGIDTQYF. This chain links TRBV3-1 (or the pseudogene TRBV3-2) with TRBJ2-3; D might be TRBD1 (6 bases). This CDR3 region has 13 residues. Looked up from germline, CDR1 is LGHDT and CDR2 is YNNKEL (reference sequence). Trimming shortened V by 2 bases and J by 5 bases, and 8 bases separated the two germline ends.

The genes are TRBV25-1 and TRBJ2-7; D is perhaps TRBD1 (6 bases). V was shortened by 4 bases and J by 4 bases, with 11 bases between the two germline ends. This CDR3 is built from 13 residues. Germline V lookup: CDR1 MGHDK, CDR2 SYGVNS. This CDR3 is CASSGTGRYEQYF. DNA of the CDR3: TGTGCCAGCAGTGGTACAGGGCGATACGAGCAGTACTTC.

The V call is TRBV3-1 (or the pseudogene TRBV3-2), the J call TRBJ1-1; TRBD1 matches 7 bases. J lost 0 bases, V lost 1 base, and 2 bases had no gene match. The germline CDR1 and CDR2 sequences are LGHDT and YNNKEL (reference sequence). The CDR3 loop spans 15 amino acids. The CDR3 coding sequence is TGTGCCAGCAGCCAAGCAGGGGGGTTGAACACTGAAGCTTTCTTT. It is translated as CASSQAGGLNTEAFF.

The table lists this clone with a few counts. The rearrangement uses TRBV19 and TRBJ1-5; 7 bases agree with TRBD1. V shed 0 bases and J 1 base; nucleotides not matched to a gene: 15. Germline V CDR1 and CDR2: LNHDA, SQIVND (reference sequence). This CDR3 contains 20 residues. The CDR3 bases are TGTGCCAGTAGTATAGACGGGACAGCGGGAGTTGGTCTAAGCAATCAGCCCCAGCATTTT. Its translation is CASSIDGTAGVGLSNQPQHF.

The table lists this clone with a few counts. V usage is TRBV5-5 and J usage is TRBJ2-2; 8 bases fit TRBD2. There are 15 residues in the CDR3. Trimming removed 7 bases from V and 1 base from J; junction bases left unmatched: 6. Germline CDR1 is SGHKS and CDR2 is YYEKEE (reference sequence). CDR3 residues: CASSRGGQNTGELFF. The CDR3 bases are TGTGCCAGCTCCCGGGGGGGGCAGAACACCGGGGAGCTGTTTTTT.

This sequence joins TRBV20-1 and TRBJ1-3; D is undetermined. Between the trimmed V and J ends, which lost 3 bases and 0 bases, there was a span of 6 bases. This CDR3 region has 13 residues. The germline gives CDR1 DFQATT, CDR2 SNEGSKA (reference sequence). CDR3 nucleotides: TGCAGTGCTAGTCGTATCTCTGGAAACACCATATATTTT. It specifies CSASRISGNTIYF.

The chain uses TRBV9 and TRBJ2-1; 8 nucleotides align to TRBD2. Trimming at V came to 0 bases and at J to 7 bases, leaving 6 bases not matched to a gene. CDR3 length: 15 amino acids. CDR1 and CDR2 (germline): SGDLS, YYNGEE. CDR3 region: CASSVEVGLVNEQFF. The CDR3 nucleotides are TGTGCCAGCAGCGTAGAGGTGGGACTAGTGAATGAGCAGTTCTTC.

This clone appeared a few times. The chain couples TRBV25-1 to TRBJ2-1, with a possible D match to TRBD1 (6 bases). The germline V gene encodes CDR1 MGHDK and CDR2 SYGVNS. V lost 5 bases and J lost 0, with 11 bases in between. CDR3 size: 15 residues. The CDR3 DNA follows: TGTGCCAGCAGTCCCACGGACAGCTCCTACAATGAGCAGTTCTTC. Protein: CASSPTDSSYNEQFF.

V is TRBV7-3 and J is TRBJ2-1; 9 nucleotides line up with TRBD1. Germline lookup yields CDR1 SGHTA and CDR2 FQGTGA. CDR3 length: 18 residues. V was pared by 1 base and J by 5 bases, with 12 bases of the junction left unmatched. The CDR3 region is CASSLKTPGQGIHNEQFF. CDR3 DNA sequence: TGTGCCAGCAGCTTAAAGACTCCGGGACAGGGAATCCACAATGAGCAGTTCTTC.

The rearrangement joins TRBV4-3 to TRBJ2-5; TRBD1 agrees at 10 bases. Germline CDR1 is LGHNA and CDR2 is YSLEER. This CDR3 region has 15 residues. The junction had 7 bases not matched to a gene; V was cut back by 4 bases and J by 5 bases. In DNA, the CDR3 is TGCGCCAGCAGCCTTAGACAGGGGGCGTCGGAGACCCAGTACTTC. It codes for CASSLRQGASETQYF.

The rearrangement uses TRBV4-3 and TRBJ2-1; TRBD1 is a possible D gene (5 bases). Germline CDR1 LGHNA, CDR2 YSLEER. Trimming removed 0 bases at V and 2 bases at J, with 11 bases between. This CDR3 has 16 residues. This CDR3 reads CASSQDPAGPYNEQFF. The CDR3 DNA reads TGCGCCAGCAGCCAAGACCCCGCAGGGCCCTACAATGAGCAGTTCTTC.

The V gene is TRBV24-1, the J gene TRBJ2-2, with 7 bases fitting TRBD1. Trimming cost V 7 bases and J 6 bases; bases outside gene matches: 10. The CDR3 contains 15 residues. Germline CDR1 is KGHDR and CDR2 is SFDVKD. CDR3 protein: CATRARTGRAGELFF. In DNA, the CDR3 is TGTGCCACCAGGGCCCGGACAGGTCGGGCCGGGGAGCTGTTTTTT.

The chain carries TRBV5-6 and TRBJ1-2; the D is unclear. Germline V gene lookup returns CDR1 SGHDT and CDR2 YYEEEE. The ends were cut back, 3 bases at V and 3 bases at J, with 18 bases in the middle. The CDR3 loop spans 16 amino acids. The CDR3, as DNA: TGTGCCAGCAGCTCGCCGGGAGCGGGGAGGGACTATGGCTACACCTTC. Residues: CASSSPGAGRDYGYTF. The whole variable domain, remainder taken from reference TRBV5-6 and TRBJ1-2, is DAGVTQSPTHLIKTRGQQVTLRCSPKSGHDTVSWYQQALGQGPQFIFQYYEEEERQRGNFPDRFSGHQFPNYSSELNVNALLLGDSALYLCASSSPGAGRDYGYTFGSGTRLTVV.

This chain connects TRBV12-3 or TRBV12-4 to TRBJ2-2; no reliable D call. The ends were cut back, 5 bases at V and 8 bases at J, with 12 bases in the middle. The CDR3 length is 13 residues. The CDR3 loop reads CASSQVPAGELFF. The CDR3 DNA sequence: TGTGCCAGCAGTCAGGTGCCCGCTGGGGAGCTGTTTTTT.

CDR3 sequence: CASSTRQGPNQPQHF. DNA of the CDR3: TGTGCCAGCAGCACCCGACAGGGTCCCAATCAGCCCCAGCATTTT. This chain joins TRBV6-5 and TRBJ1-5; 7 bases line up with TRBD1. Germline V gene data show CDR1 as MNHEY and CDR2 as SVGAGI. This CDR3 comprises 15 residues. V lost 6 bases, J lost 3 bases, and 8 bases stayed unmatched.

The V gene is TRBV7-2, the J gene TRBJ2-5; 8 positions match TRBD1. The V segment lost 5 bases and the J segment 5 bases; nucleotides outside the gene matches: 7. The CDR3 is 14 residues long. The germline CDR1 and CDR2 sequences are SGHTA and FQGNSA. CDR3 DNA sequence: TGTGCCAGCAGCCTGGACAGGGTCAAGGAGACCCAGTACTTC. Amino acids: CASSLDRVKETQYF.

The chain carries TRBV13 and TRBJ1-2; 8 bases map to TRBD1. The CDR3 has 16 amino acids. With V trimmed by 2 bases and J by 8 bases, 13 bases remained unmatched. The germline gives CDR1 PRHDT, CDR2 FYEKMQ (reference sequence). In DNA, the CDR3 is TGTGCCAGCAGCTTATCGTTGACAGGGGAATCCTGGGGCTACACCTTC. Amino acids: CASSLSLTGESWGYTF.

A note on this clone: An end of the junction differs from the germline gene, which may be a read error. The J gene is TRBJ2-5, the V gene TRBV7-2; 11 bases are shared with TRBD2. The germline V gene encodes CDR1 SGHTA and CDR2 FQGNSA. The CDR3 spans 15 residues. The CDR3 reads CASSTSGGYQGTQYF. The CDR3 DNA follows: TGTGCCAGCAGCACTAGCGGGGGCTATCAAGGGACCCAGTACTTC.

This clone turned up a few times. This chain joins TRBV16 and TRBJ1-2; 8 bases are shared with TRBD1. Germline V CDR1 and CDR2: KGHSY, FQNENV. CDR3 length: 18 residues. The V gene end was trimmed by 2 bases and the J gene end by 1 base; junction bases not matched to a gene: 12. The CDR3 DNA follows: TGTGCCAGCAGCCAACTTAACAGAGACAGGGGACATAACTATGGCTACACCTTC. Its protein is CASSQLNRDRGHNYGYTF.

The rearrangement links TRBV6-5 to TRBJ2-1; 7 nucleotides agree with TRBD2. V shed 4 bases, J shed 4 bases, and the junction held 7 bases outside the gene matches. The CDR3 contains 15 residues. Germline V lookup: CDR1 MNHEY, CDR2 SVGAGI. CDR3 sequence (DNA): TGTGCCAGCAGTTCCTATGGCGGGGGTTACAATGAGCAGTTCTTC. Encoded protein: CASSSYGGGYNEQFF.

The sample holds many counts of this clone. The rearrangement uses TRBV4-1 and TRBJ1-3; D might be TRBD1 (6 bases). CDR3 length: 15 residues. Germline loops: CDR1 MGHRA, CDR2 YSYEKL. The V end lost 6 bases, the J end lost 3 bases, and 15 bases lay between the germline ends. The CDR3, as DNA: TGCGCCAGCAGTCGGGACATGATCTTTGGAAACACCATATATTTT. It is translated as CASSRDMIFGNTIYF.

This chain connects TRBV10-1 to TRBJ1-1, with a weak D call TRBD1 (5 bases). The CDR3 runs to 19 residues. Trimming removed 0 bases from V and 4 bases from J, with 24 bases in between. Germline CDR1 reads WNHNN; CDR2 reads SYGVQD (reference sequence). As DNA, the CDR3 is TGCGCCAGCAGTGAGTCTTTTTTTGACAGCCCTACCTCGGGCACTGAAGCTTTCTTT. The encoded protein is CASSESFFDSPTSGTEAFF.

The gene calls are TRBV18 and TRBJ2-3, with D possibly matching TRBD2 (6 bases). Germline-derived CDR1 and CDR2 are KGHSH and LQKENI. Trimming removed 2 bases at V and 5 bases at J, with 14 bases between. This CDR3 has 15 residues. The CDR3 sequence is CASSPGTPAGDTQYF. The CDR3 nucleotides are TGTGCCAGCTCACCAGGGACTCCGGCAGGAGATACGCAGTATTTT.